This T cell receptor (beta chain) appears in the sequencing data of a study of shared clonotypes between healthy human individuals. Clones were read by immunoSEQ multiplex PCR, and TCRdb kept only the in-frame ones, dropping some. The sample carries 2 million to 2.5 million clones, less than 95% recorded once. Naive CD8 cells lacked CD45RO and underwent positive selection for CCR7, leaving out terminally differentiated effector memory CD45RA+ cells. There were only Caucasian adults among the donors, and all lived in Nashville, Tennessee. This clone was seen just once. Its antigen is currently unknown. The sample has other DNA sequences that encode this CDR3 too. General study results and limits: Relative to clonotypes present in all four donors, those not shared had lower generation probabilities. Sharing of clonotypes among donors was expected to vary with sequencing depth.

Trimming removed 2 bases from V and 7 bases from J; junction bases left unmatched: 8. The CDR3 runs to 14 residues. Germline lookup yields CDR1 SQVTM and CDR2 ANQGSEA. This TCR was sampled from a man between 18 and 29 years old in good health. Sequenced input: naive CD8+ T cells sorted from blood. The rearrangement joins TRBV29-1 to TRBJ2-1, with 7 bases that match TRBD2. The CDR3 bases are TGCAGCGTTGAACTGGCGGGAGTCGGTAATGAGCAGTTCTTC. Protein sequence: CSVELAGVGNEQFF.